Listed below are T cell receptor beta chains from one sample, sequenced in a study of control samples from healthy donors and cancer patients. Produced via immunoSEQ multiplex PCR; TCRdb's table is partial and in-frame only. The sample consists of roughly 86,000 clones, 91% of them appearing once. The sample was blood. These receptors all stem from a man aged 25-45 years in good health. Both conserved end residues are part of each CDR3. A D gene is named only where the DNA matches it firmly. A clone size is listed for some rows: how often the clone was seen (once, few, many), or a class if it is expanded.

V gene,J gene,D gene,clone size,CDR3 protein,CDR3 DNA
TRBV18,TRBJ2-7,.,once,CASSPRSFDEQYF,TGTGCCAGCTCTCCTCGAAGCTTCGACGAGCAGTACTTC
TRBV3-1/TRBV3-2,TRBJ1-1,TRBD1,.,CASSLRTGGTEAFF,TGTGCCAGCAGCCTTCGGACAGGGGGCACTGAAGCTTTCTTT
TRBV28,TRBJ2-2,.,.,CASSSQGRSSGELFF,TGTGCCAGCAGCTCTCAGGGGCGGTCATCCGGGGAGCTGTTTTTT
TRBV5-8,TRBJ2-2,.,.,CASSSGVRATGELFF,TGTGCCAGCAGCTCGGGGGTGAGAGCCACCGGGGAGCTGTTTTTT
TRBV2,TRBJ1-2,.,.,CASTLDEKGNYTF,TGTGCCAGCACCTTAGATGAGAAGGGAAACTACACCTTC
TRBV6-5,TRBJ2-3,.,.,CASSYSTSSSTDTQYF,TGTGCCAGCAGTTACTCGACTTCGTCTAGCACAGATACGCAGTATTTT
TRBV28,TRBJ1-5,.,.,CASSLGAYSNQPQHF,TGTGCCAGCAGCCTCGGTGCTTATAGCAATCAGCCCCAGCATTTT
TRBV12-3/TRBV12-4,TRBJ1-1,.,.,CASSFRGEAFF,TGTGCCAGCAGTTTTCGAGGAGAAGCTTTCTTT
TRBV19,TRBJ1-2,TRBD1,.,CASSGQGMSGYTF,TGTGCCAGTAGCGGACAGGGGATGAGTGGCTACACCTTC
TRBV5-8,TRBJ2-3,TRBD2,.,CASSLALSSGSTDTQYF,TGTGCCAGCAGCTTGGCCTTGTCTAGCGGTAGCACAGATACGCAGTATTTT
TRBV11-1,TRBJ1-5,.,.,CASSFSGNQPQHF,TGTGCCAGCAGTTTCAGCGGCAATCAGCCCCAGCATTTT
TRBV29-1,TRBJ1-2,.,.,CSVDQDGYTF,TGCAGCGTTGACCAAGACGGCTACACCTTC
TRBV6-2/TRBV6-3,TRBJ1-1,.,once,CASSRVGYMNTEAFF,TGTGCCAGCAGTCGAGTAGGGTACATGAACACTGAAGCTTTCTTT
TRBV20-1,TRBJ1-2,.,.,CSASEGGHGYTF,TGCAGTGCTAGTGAAGGGGGACATGGCTACACCTTC
TRBV2,TRBJ1-1,TRBD1,.,CASSDRQGLTEAFF,TGTGCCAGCAGTGACCGACAGGGCCTCACTGAAGCTTTCTTT
TRBV18,TRBJ1-6,TRBD1,.,CASSKQGEAYNSPLHF,TGTGCCAGCTCAAAACAGGGGGAGGCCTATAATTCACCCCTCCACTTT
TRBV15,TRBJ1-2,.,.,CATSRDRTGLVYGYTF,TGTGCCACCAGCAGAGATAGGACGGGGCTTGTTTATGGCTACACCTTC
TRBV9,TRBJ1-1,.,.,CASSGNPIRGGTKNTEAFF,TGTGCCAGCAGCGGTAACCCCATTCGGGGAGGAACGAAGAACACTGAAGCTTTCTTT
TRBV7-8,TRBJ1-5,.,.,CASSLALGGRPQHF,TGTGCCAGCAGCTTAGCGCTGGGGGGGCGGCCCCAGCATTTT
TRBV29-1,TRBJ1-2,TRBD1,.,CSVGGTGATNYGYTF,TGCAGCGTTGGAGGGACAGGGGCTACTAACTATGGCTACACCTTC
TRBV6-6,TRBJ1-5,TRBD1,.,CASRRDRGLGQPQHF,TGTGCCAGCAGAAGAGACAGGGGTTTGGGTCAGCCCCAGCATTTT
TRBV7-8,TRBJ2-1,.,.,CASTEQGFPYNEQFF,TGTGCCAGCACCGAACAGGGTTTTCCCTACAATGAGCAGTTCTTC
TRBV5-6,TRBJ1-1,TRBD1,.,CASSLDQGGHTEAFF,TGTGCCAGCAGCTTGGACCAGGGGGGCCACACTGAAGCTTTCTTT
TRBV24-1,TRBJ2-2,TRBD2,.,CATSDHLGLAGGKGTGELFF,TGTGCCACCAGTGACCACCTGGGACTAGCGGGGGGGAAAGGCACCGGGGAGCTGTTTTTT
TRBV19,TRBJ1-1,.,once,CASSIAGRGRRMNTEAFF,TGTGCCAGTAGTATCGCAGGGAGGGGGAGGAGAATGAACACTGAAGCTTTCTTT
TRBV27,TRBJ1-2,TRBD1,.,CASSPWTGSGYTF,TGTGCCAGCAGTCCTTGGACAGGGAGTGGCTACACCTTC
TRBV27,TRBJ1-5,TRBD1,.,CASSTRQGSGNQPQHF,TGTGCCAGCAGTACAAGACAGGGGTCGGGCAATCAGCCCCAGCATTTT
TRBV27,TRBJ2-7,TRBD1,.,CASSSRQGSYEQYF,TGTGCCAGCAGTTCGCGACAGGGTTCCTACGAGCAGTACTTC
TRBV11-3,TRBJ2-1,TRBD2,once,CASSPTRGSNEQFF,TGTGCCAGCAGCCCGACGCGGGGGAGCAATGAGCAGTTCTTC
TRBV29-1,TRBJ2-2,.,.,CSVVMDSNTGELFF,TGCAGCGTTGTTATGGACAGCAACACCGGGGAGCTGTTTTTT
TRBV3-1/TRBV3-2,TRBJ2-3,TRBD2,once,CASSQDLRSGEDTQYF,TGTGCCAGCAGCCAAGATTTGAGAAGCGGGGAGGATACGCAGTATTTT
TRBV6-4,TRBJ1-2,TRBD1,.,CASSDPRPSRTGDYGYTF,TGTGCCAGCAGTGACCCACGCCCTTCACGGACAGGTGACTATGGCTACACCTTC
TRBV7-2,TRBJ2-1,.,.,CASSLFGGRHNEQFF,TGTGCCAGCAGCTTATTTGGGGGCAGGCACAATGAGCAGTTCTTC
TRBV3-1/TRBV3-2,TRBJ2-7,.,.,CASSQEGLFSYEQYF,TGTGCCAGCAGCCAAGAGGGACTGTTCTCCTACGAGCAGTACTTC
TRBV5-4,TRBJ1-1,.,once,CASGIGGTEAFF,TGTGCCAGCGGCATCGGGGGAACTGAAGCTTTCTTT